The clone carrying this T cell receptor beta chain was counted ten times or more. Its antigen is undetermined. Through Arm-PCR of CDR3 regions and iRepertoire HTBI primers, TCR beta libraries were built. One entry per CDR3 protein results from TCRdb running MiXCR on the multiplex PCR reads. This sample has some 350,000 distinct CDR3 sequences, with 15% to 20% found just once. This entry is derived from a study of regulatory T cells in long-lasting Graves disease. General observations from the study: The number of shared public clonotypes was higher in persistent patients (roughly 3,000) than new patients (about 910).

CDR3 size: 17 residues. V lost 6 bases to trimming and J lost 0 bases, with 17 bases between them. Time point described: newly diagnosed GD, antithyroid drugs for less than 3 months. The TCR library was prepared using RNA isolated from PBMCs. The same specimen was also included in a second study, on T cells in Graves' hyperthyroidism and ophthalmopathy. From that paper: HTBI primers were employed in a first-round RT-PCR of the TCR CDR3. The model's output predicted ophthalmopathy at a median of roughly 6.9 months prior to onset.

J is TRBJ2-2 and V is TRBV12-3 or TRBV12-4; D is unclear. Material: peripheral blood mononuclear cells (PBMCs), obtained at new diagnosis, from a patient treated with antithyroid drugs. The sequence was collected from a woman aged 18-35 years with Graves disease. The CDR3 spells CASSPEWAATNTGELFF. The CDR3 bases are TGTGCCAGCAGCCCCGAGTGGGCGGCCACGAACACCGGGGAGCTGTTTTTT.